This T cell receptor beta chain originates from a study of T cell responses to AZD1222 COVID-19 vaccine listed by TCRdb under 2021. With regard to the full study: AZD1222 recipients with second doses at about 4 weeks or about 12 weeks were pooled, because spike-specific TCR depth and breadth did not differ between schedules. A total of 233 trial participants underwent TCR sequencing, of whom approximately 200 had received two doses of AZD1222 and around 25 had received two doses of the MenACWY control vaccine. Enrollment into the trials was organized by age into subgroups of 18-55, 56-69 and 70-plus years, and those subgroups contained approximately 150, 30 and 60 TCR-sequenced participants, respectively. What the study reported, not specific to this receptor: Epitopes outside the regions mutated in the B.1.351 and B.1.1.7 variants were reportedly recognized by nearly half of the unique spike-specific TCRs. In the small 56-69-year group, the increase in depth fell short of significance, most likely because of low power. The whole spike protein was spanned by vaccine-associated CD4 TCRs, and dominant responses were seen in regions 160-218 and 743-854. Because no samples from the day 14 peak response were available, repertoires could be characterized only after the peak T cell response. A significant rise in spike-specific TCR breadth and depth was observed after two AZD1222 doses relative to day 0 and relative to MenACWY recipients. Conclusions about previously exposed vaccinees are limited because only six or seven AZD1222 recipients were SARS-CoV-2 seropositive at baseline. Participants were mostly white British, with more females than males. The authors suggested clonal diversity may have been underestimated.

This specimen's time point label, interpreted: baseline before first vaccination. The vaccinee samples were drawn from two UK trials, COV001 and COV002, one of which was a single-blind randomized controlled phase 2/3 trial testing AZD1222 (ChAdOx1 nCoV-19) in healthy adults. For TCRbeta chain sequencing, PBMC samples from trial participants were taken at day 0 and at day 28 after the second dose. CDR1 and CDR2 (SGHTA, FQGTGA) derive from the germline V gene. The CDR3 runs 15 amino acids, cysteine and phenylalanine included. Only the CDR3 DNA is retained, 45 bases long and in frame from the first base. V ends up 8 bases short and J 2 bases short, with an unmatched junction base count of 6. The CDR3 regions of human TCRbeta chains were analyzed by immunosequencing. In the source study's methods: Repertoire TCRs were matched against a reference library of SARS-CoV-2-specific TCRs generated with the MIRA antigen-specificity platform. Breadth was defined as the fraction of unique TCRs that were SARS-CoV-2-associated, and depth was defined as the fraction of total T cells that were SARS-CoV-2-associated. Using the MIRA data, every spike-specific TCR was mapped to the spike region that the TCR reacted to and assigned to either a CD4 or a CD8 class. Log10-transformed breadth and depth values were compared by one-way ANOVA with Sidak's multiple comparisons tests. In TCRdb, the immuneACCESS table is reduced to in-frame sequences with V and J assigned. These tables do not hold every clone; where another copy was compared, an unresolved V gene accounts for under half, and the others remain unexplained. Clonal size and the V and J genes are those of that table, whereas D and trimming came from the DNA. The sample table lists about 140,000 clones, about 90% of them with a count of one. The top ten hold about 6% of the sample.

The sample holds one count of this clone. No cognate antigen has been identified for it. Base-call qualities are not available, and no considerably larger clone is one nucleotide away. The sequence links TRBV7-3 to TRBJ2-6; TRBD1 lines up with 7 middle nucleotides. The clonotype comes from an adult in good health. The sequenced sample was peripheral blood, obtained on day 0 of AZD1222 vaccination. The DNA reads TGTGCCAGCTCCGACAGGGCTGCTGGGGCCAACGTCCTGACTTTC. Translated, it gives CASSDRAAGANVLTF.